This T cell receptor beta chain was sequenced in a study of PD-1 blockade in mismatch repair-deficient tumors. Study-level information: Patients had approximately 11 mismatch repair-deficient cancer types and were previously treated and progressing. Study-wide points: After pembrolizumab, tumor-resident clones rose rapidly, then generally contracted before radiologic responses.

About this clone itself: Antigen unknown.

Every patient had mismatch repair deficiency by PCR or immunohistochemistry. The ends lost 6 bases at V and 6 bases at J; junction bases unmatched: 6. CDR3 length: 14 residues. The germline CDR1 and CDR2 sequences are WSHSY and SAAADI. Sequenced by immunoSEQ multiplex PCR; TCRdb stores in-frame clones only, minus some. Of tens of thousands of clones in the sample, around four fifths were seen once. The chain has TRBV10-2 and TRBJ1-4, with 8 bases that match TRBD1. The clonotype was recovered from an adult with mismatch repair-deficient cancer. The source material was peripheral blood, sampled 4 weeks after starting pembrolizumab. The CDR3 protein is CASSEDREDEKLFF. CDR3 bases: TGCGCCAGCAGCGAGGACAGGGAGGATGAAAAACTGTTTTTT.